This T cell receptor (beta chain) was found in a study of blood T cell repertoires in COVID-19. Study at large: Acute-phase and convalescent COVID-19 samples originated in the United States, Italy and Spain.

The sample holds one count of this clone. In germline, CDR1 is MGHDK, CDR2 SYGVNS. The V and J ends lost 4 bases and 5 bases, in that order; junction bases with no gene match: 9. This CDR3 comprises 15 residues. The repertoire was sequenced with immunoSEQ multiplex PCR; TCRdb's copy has only in-frame clones and lacks some. Of more than 80,000 clones in the sample, roughly four fifths are singletons; the top ten hold roughly 2.1%. This rearrangement joins TRBV25-1 to TRBJ2-5, with TRBD1 identical over 8 bases. Sequences were obtained from peripheral blood. This sequence was found in a woman in her 70s with acute or convalescent COVID-19. The CDR3 is CASSGFRGLSETQYF. CDR3 DNA sequence: TGTGCCAGCAGTGGCTTCAGGGGGCTCTCGGAGACCCAGTACTTC.